This T cell receptor (beta chain) was captured in a study of regulatory T cells in long-lasting Graves disease. Details on this clonotype: The antigen remains undetermined.

iRepertoire HTBI primers and Arm-PCR of CDR3 regions built TCR beta libraries. TCRdb recomputed calls from the multiplex PCR reads with MiXCR, one row per CDR3 protein. The data contain a few hundred thousand distinct CDR3 sequences, roughly 25% of them singletons. Germline-derived CDR1 and CDR2 are LNHDA and SQIVND (reference sequence). Trimming removed 8 bases from V and 6 bases from J, with 10 bases in between. The CDR3 covers 12 residues. As for time point: persistent/refractory GD, antithyroid drugs over 5 years with positive TRAb. RNA from PBMCs was the source of the TCR library. American Thyroid Association guidelines were used to diagnose Graves' disease. Study-wide results and limits: Persistent disease was characterized by preferential usage of TRBV28, TRBJ1-2 and TRBJ2-5. Among persistent patients, a larger number of public clonotypes were shared (over 2,500) than among newly diagnosed patients (about 970).

This TCR was sampled from a woman in her thirties or forties with Graves disease. The sample was peripheral blood mononuclear cells (PBMCs), taken when the disease was refractory, from a patient treated with antithyroid drugs. The chain joins TRBV19 to TRBJ2-2; the D is unclear. CDR3 in amino acids: CASCPPAGELFF. In DNA form, the CDR3 reads TGTGCCAGTTGCCCGCCGGCCGGGGAGCTGTTTTTT.